This T cell receptor beta chain was identified in a study of CD8+CD57+ T cells in acquired aplastic anemia. The wider study: CD4+ and CD8+ cells, once sorted, gave DNA averaging roughly 3.2 ug. Among healthy donors, CD4+ cells averaged around 11 million reads. Regarding the study as a whole: The study identified roughly 29 CD8+ CDR3 sequences shared by patients and controls. Between the patient and control groups, CD8+ Simpson's diversity did not differ significantly.

V shed 1 base and J 13 bases; nucleotides not matched to a gene: 2. CDR1 is SGHAT, CDR2 FQNNGV, per germline. The CDR3 loop spans 11 amino acids. Notes on this clonotype: Its matching antigen is unknown.

Template material for TCR beta VDJ and CDR3 profiling consisted of genomic DNA. MiXCR was run by TCRdb on the reads, yielding one entry per CDR3 protein. This table holds 150,000 to 200,000 distinct CDR3 sequences, approximately 44% found once. The sample comprised sorted CD4+, CD8+, or CD8+CD57+ T cells (not recorded which) from PBMCs. This TCR came from a human donor in good health. V and J are TRBV11-2 and TRBJ2-7; 9 nucleotides agree with TRBD1. CDR3 DNA: TGTGCCAGCAGCTTAGCGGGACAGGGATACTTC. Protein sequence: CASSLAGQGYF.